Described below is a single T cell receptor (beta chain) sequence and its context. In the study's own analysis: Counts of nucleated cells, estimated from reference gene primer amplification, were obtained. The repertoire was sequenced with immunoSEQ multiplex PCR; TCRdb's copy has only in-frame clones and lacks some. The V and J calls and clone size are taken from that table; D and trimming were inferred from the DNA. Of about 68,000 clones in the sample, nearly 90% were seen once. This specimen belongs to a study of blood T cell repertoires in COVID-19. Study details: Sites across the United States, Italy and Spain contributed samples from acute and convalescent COVID-19. T cells, B-cell-depleted T cells, or PBMCs supplied cDNA or gDNA.

Seattle patients were enrolled while actively infected and followed longitudinally. Between the trimmed V and J ends, which lost 5 bases and 8 bases, there was a span of 19 bases. Germline lookup yields CDR1 SNHLY and CDR2 FYNNEI. The length of the CDR3 is 16 residues. The sequenced material came from peripheral blood. The TCR comes from a woman aged 45-60 years with COVID-19, enrolled during active disease. V and J are TRBV2 and TRBJ1-6; D is unclear. CDR3 sequence: CASSFFGPAEDSPLHF. The CDR3, as DNA: TGTGCCAGCAGTTTTTTTGGCCCCGCCGAGGATTCACCCCTCCACTTT.